This TCR beta chain derives from a study of molecular identifiers for immune sequencing clone quantification. Study in general: RNA from approximately 20,000 or 98,000 naive CD8 cells was split five ways in replicates, with four sequenced.

Per germline, CDR1 LNHDA and CDR2 SQIVND (reference sequence). With 9 bases removed from V and 1 base from J, the gap between germline ends came to 15 bases. The CDR3 spans 15 residues. Each library that profiled naive CD8 cells came from around 18,000 to 910,000 sorted cells with 10%, 30% or 50% RNA. Generation of bulk TCR libraries relied on previously described methods and listed TCR primers. TCRdb reprocessed the PCR reads via MiXCR and lists one record per CDR3 protein. In the table there are around 470,000 distinct CDR3 sequences, roughly 23% of which are singletons. What was sequenced was naive CD8+ T cells from blood, with Jurkat cell RNA spiked in. Subset of the sample: FACS-sorted CD8+CD4-CCR7+CD45RA+ naive T cells. The source is a human donor in good health. Some libraries in this study had Jurkat cell RNA spiked in. V is TRBV19 and J is TRBJ2-2, with D perhaps TRBD1 (6 bases). The CDR3, as DNA: TGTGCCAGCACTTGCTGGACAGAGAACACCGGGGAGCTGTTTTTT. It codes for CASTCWTENTGELFF.